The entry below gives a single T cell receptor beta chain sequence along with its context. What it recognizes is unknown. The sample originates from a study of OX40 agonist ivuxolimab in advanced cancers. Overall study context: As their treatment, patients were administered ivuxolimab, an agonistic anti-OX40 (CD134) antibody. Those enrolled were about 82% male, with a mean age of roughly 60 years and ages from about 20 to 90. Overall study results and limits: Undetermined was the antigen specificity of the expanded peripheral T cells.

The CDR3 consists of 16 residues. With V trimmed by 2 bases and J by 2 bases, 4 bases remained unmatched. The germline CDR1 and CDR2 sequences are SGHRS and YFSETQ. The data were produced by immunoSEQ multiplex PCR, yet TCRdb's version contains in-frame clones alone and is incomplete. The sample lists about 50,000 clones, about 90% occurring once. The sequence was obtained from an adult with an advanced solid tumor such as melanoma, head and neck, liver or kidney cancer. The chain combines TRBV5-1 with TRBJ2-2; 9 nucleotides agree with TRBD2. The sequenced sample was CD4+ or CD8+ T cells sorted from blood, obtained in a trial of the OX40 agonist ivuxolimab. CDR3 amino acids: CASSFIAGVNTGELFF. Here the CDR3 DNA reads TGCGCCAGCAGCTTTATAGCGGGAGTTAACACCGGGGAGCTGTTTTTT.